The entry below describes one T cell receptor (beta chain). This sample stems from a study of shared T cell receptors in the human thymus. The method was immunoSEQ multiplex PCR; TCRdb's version includes in-frame clones alone and lacks a portion of them. The profile covers 600,000 to 900,000 clones, with approximately 83% appearing a single time and more than 0.008% taken by the ten largest. This CDR3 spans 16 amino acids. The germline V gene has CDR1 LNHDA and CDR2 SQIVND (reference sequence). V lost 5 bases and J lost 6; bases outside the gene matches: 13. The sample was also reused in another study, on human thymus T cells. This second study says: Among thymic and blood repertoires, usage of V and J genes appeared biased.

Sequencing used thymocytes. This chain connects TRBV19 to TRBJ2-1; the match to TRBD1 covers 7 bases. This TCR was sampled from a girl younger than two with a congenital heart defect. The chain's CDR3 is CASSQTGRKGFNEQFF. In DNA form, the CDR3 reads TGTGCCAGTAGTCAGACAGGGAGAAAGGGGTTCAATGAGCAGTTCTTC.